Presented here are 3 T cell receptor beta chains from one specimen sequenced in a study of blood T cell repertoires in COVID-19. Libraries were prepared by immunoSEQ multiplex PCR; TCRdb keeps only in-frame clonotypes and omits some of them. The sample includes 300,000 to 400,000 clones, 85% to 95% of them seen just once. Input material: PBMCs or T cells enriched from blood (not recorded which). The receptor source for this set is a woman aged 25 to 45 who had been exposed to COVID-19.

This chain connects TRBV4-1 to TRBJ1-2, with 7 nucleotides matching TRBD1. Germline lookup yields CDR1 MGHRA and CDR2 YSYEKL. Unmatched junction bases numbered 9, after V lost 0 bases and J lost 5 bases. This CDR3 is built from 16 residues. The CDR3, as DNA: TGCGCCAGCAGCCAAGATCTCCCCGGGACAGTTTATGGCTACACCTTC. Amino acid sequence: CASSQDLPGTVYGYTF.

This chain uses TRBV5-4 with TRBJ1-1; D not certain. The germline V gene has CDR1 SGHNT and CDR2 YYREEE (reference sequence). V was trimmed by 0 bases and J by 8 bases, leaving 5 bases between them. This CDR3 is 11 amino acids long. The CDR3 DNA is TGTGCCAGCAGCTTGGCCGGGGAAGCTTTCTTT. It translates to CASSLAGEAFF.

The rearrangement uses TRBV10-3 and TRBJ1-5, with 8 bases fitting TRBD1. Trimming took 2 bases from V and 5 from J; bases not matched to a gene: 2. CDR1 and CDR2 from the germline V gene are ENHRY and SYGVKD. This CDR3 comprises 14 residues. DNA for the CDR3: TGTGCCATCAGTGAGGGACAGGGAGATCAGCCCCAGCATTTT. As protein: CAISEGQGDQPQHF.